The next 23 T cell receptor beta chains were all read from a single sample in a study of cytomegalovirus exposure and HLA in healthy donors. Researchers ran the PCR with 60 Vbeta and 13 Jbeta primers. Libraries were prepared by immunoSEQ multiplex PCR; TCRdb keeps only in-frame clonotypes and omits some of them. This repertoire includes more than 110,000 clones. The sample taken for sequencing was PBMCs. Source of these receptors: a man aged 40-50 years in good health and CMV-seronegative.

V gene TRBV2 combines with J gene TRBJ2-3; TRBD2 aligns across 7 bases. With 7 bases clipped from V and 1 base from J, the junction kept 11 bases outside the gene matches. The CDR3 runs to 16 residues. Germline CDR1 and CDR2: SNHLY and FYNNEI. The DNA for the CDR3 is TGTGCCAGCAACCTACTAGCTGCGGGGGGCACAGATACGCAGTATTTT. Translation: CASNLLAAGGTDTQYF.

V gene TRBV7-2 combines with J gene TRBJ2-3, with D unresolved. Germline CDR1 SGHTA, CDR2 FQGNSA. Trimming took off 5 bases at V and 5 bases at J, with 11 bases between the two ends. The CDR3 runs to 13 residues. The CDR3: CASSPRPGDTQYF. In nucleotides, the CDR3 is TGTGCCAGCAGCCCTCGGCCGGGAGATACGCAGTATTTT. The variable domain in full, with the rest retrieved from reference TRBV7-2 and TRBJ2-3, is GAGVSQSPSNKVTEKGKDVELRCDPISGHTALYWYRQSLGQGLEFLIYFQGNSAPDKSGLPSDRFSAERTGGSVSTLTIQRTQQEDSAVYLCASSPRPGDTQYFGPGTRLTVL.

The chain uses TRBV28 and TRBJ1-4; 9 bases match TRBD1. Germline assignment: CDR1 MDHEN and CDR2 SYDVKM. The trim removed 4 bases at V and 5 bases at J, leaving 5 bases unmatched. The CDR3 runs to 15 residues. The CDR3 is CASSSTGGLNEKLFF. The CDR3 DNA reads TGTGCCAGCAGTTCCACAGGGGGCCTAAATGAAAAACTGTTTTTT.

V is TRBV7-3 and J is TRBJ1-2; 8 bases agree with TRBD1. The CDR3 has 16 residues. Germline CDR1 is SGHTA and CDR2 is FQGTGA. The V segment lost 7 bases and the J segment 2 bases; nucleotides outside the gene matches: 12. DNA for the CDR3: TGTGCCAGCAACCCAAGACAGGGGATATCAAACTATGGCTACACCTTC. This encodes CASNPRQGISNYGYTF.

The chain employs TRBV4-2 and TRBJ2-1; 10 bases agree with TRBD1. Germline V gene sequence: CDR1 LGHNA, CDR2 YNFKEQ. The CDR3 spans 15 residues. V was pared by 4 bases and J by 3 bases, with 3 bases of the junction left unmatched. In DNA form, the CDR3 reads TGTGCCAGCAGCCGACAGGGGGCGGACTACAATGAGCAGTTCTTC. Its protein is CASSRQGADYNEQFF.

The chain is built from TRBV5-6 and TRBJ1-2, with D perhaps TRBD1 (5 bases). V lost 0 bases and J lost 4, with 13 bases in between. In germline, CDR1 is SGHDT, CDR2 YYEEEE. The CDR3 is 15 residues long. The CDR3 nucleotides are TGTGCCAGCAGCTTGGGGCCACTGACAGTCTATGGCTACACCTTC. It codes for CASSLGPLTVYGYTF.

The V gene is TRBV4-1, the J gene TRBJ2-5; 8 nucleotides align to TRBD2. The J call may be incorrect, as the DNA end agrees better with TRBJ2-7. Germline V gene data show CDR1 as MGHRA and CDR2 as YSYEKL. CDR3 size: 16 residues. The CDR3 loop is CASSLSPGLDTDEQYF. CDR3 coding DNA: TGCGCCAGCAGCCTGTCGCCGGGACTAGATACCGACGAGCAGTACTTC.

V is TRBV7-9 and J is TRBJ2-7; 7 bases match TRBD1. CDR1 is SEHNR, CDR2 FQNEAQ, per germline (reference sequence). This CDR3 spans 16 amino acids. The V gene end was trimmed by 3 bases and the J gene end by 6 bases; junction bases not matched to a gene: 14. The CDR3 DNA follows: TGTGCCAGCAGCTTCGCTGGGACAGCTTTCGGTGCCGAGCAGTACTTC. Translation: CASSFAGTAFGAEQYF.

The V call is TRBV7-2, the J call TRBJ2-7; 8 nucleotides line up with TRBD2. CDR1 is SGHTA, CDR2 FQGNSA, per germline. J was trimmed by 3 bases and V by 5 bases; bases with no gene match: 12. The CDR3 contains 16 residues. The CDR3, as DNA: TGTGCCAGCAGCCCAAGGGCGGGGGGCGTCGGCTACGAGCAGTACTTC. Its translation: CASSPRAGGVGYEQYF.

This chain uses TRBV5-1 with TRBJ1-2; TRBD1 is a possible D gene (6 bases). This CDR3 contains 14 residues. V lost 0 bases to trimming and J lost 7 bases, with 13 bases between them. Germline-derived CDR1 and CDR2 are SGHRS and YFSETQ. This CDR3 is CASSLAQGASGYTF. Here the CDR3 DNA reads TGCGCCAGCAGCTTGGCACAGGGAGCCTCTGGCTACACCTTC.

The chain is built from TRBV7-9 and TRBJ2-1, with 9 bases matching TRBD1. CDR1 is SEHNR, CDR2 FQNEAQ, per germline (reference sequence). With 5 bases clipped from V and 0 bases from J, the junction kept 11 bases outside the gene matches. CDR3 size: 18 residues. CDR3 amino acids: CASSVTGTGTRSYNEQFF. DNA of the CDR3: TGTGCCAGCAGCGTAACCGGGACAGGGACTCGCTCCTACAATGAGCAGTTCTTC.

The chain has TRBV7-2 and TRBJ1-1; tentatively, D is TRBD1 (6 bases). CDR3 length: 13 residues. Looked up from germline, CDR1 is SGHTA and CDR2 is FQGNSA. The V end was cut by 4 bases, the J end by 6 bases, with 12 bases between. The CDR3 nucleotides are TGTGCCAGCAGCTCAGGGACAATCTCTGAAGCTTTCTTT. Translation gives CASSSGTISEAFF.

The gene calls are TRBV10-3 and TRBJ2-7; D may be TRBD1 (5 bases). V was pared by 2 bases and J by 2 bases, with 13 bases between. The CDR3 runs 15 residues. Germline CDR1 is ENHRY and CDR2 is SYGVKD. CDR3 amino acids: CAISEGAGETYEQYF. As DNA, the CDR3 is TGTGCCATCAGTGAGGGGGCAGGCGAGACCTACGAGCAGTACTTC.

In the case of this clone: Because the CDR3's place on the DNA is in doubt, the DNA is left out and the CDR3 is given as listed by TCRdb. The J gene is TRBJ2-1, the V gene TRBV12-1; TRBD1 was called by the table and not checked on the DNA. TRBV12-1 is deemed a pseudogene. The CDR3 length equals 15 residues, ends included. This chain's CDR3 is CASSFGQGAYNEQFF.

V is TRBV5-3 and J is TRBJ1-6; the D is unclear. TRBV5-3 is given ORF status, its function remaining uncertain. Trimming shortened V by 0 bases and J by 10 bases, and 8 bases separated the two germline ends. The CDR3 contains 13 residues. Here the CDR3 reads CARSLEKTSPLHF. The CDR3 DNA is TGTGCCAGAAGCTTGGAGAAAACATCACCCCTCCACTTT.

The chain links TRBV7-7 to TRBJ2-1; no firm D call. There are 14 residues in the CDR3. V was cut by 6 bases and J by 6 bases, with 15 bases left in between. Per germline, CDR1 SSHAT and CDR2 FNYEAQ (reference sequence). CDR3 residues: CASSPGGRGNEQFF. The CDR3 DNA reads TGTGCCAGCAGTCCGGGTGGCAGAGGCAATGAGCAGTTCTTC.

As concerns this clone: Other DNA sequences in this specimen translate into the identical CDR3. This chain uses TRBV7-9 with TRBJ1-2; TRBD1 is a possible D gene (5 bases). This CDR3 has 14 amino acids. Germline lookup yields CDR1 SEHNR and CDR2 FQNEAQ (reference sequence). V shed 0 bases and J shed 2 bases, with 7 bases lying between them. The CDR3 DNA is TGTGCCAGCAGCTTAGCTTCAGGGAACTATGGCTACACCTTC. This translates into CASSLASGNYGYTF.

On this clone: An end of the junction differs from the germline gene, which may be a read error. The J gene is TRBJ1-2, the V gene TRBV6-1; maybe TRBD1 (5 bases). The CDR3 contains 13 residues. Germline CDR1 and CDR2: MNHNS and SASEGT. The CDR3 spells CASSETVTYGHTF. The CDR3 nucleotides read TGTGCCAGCAGTGAGACAGTTACCTATGGCCACACCTTC.

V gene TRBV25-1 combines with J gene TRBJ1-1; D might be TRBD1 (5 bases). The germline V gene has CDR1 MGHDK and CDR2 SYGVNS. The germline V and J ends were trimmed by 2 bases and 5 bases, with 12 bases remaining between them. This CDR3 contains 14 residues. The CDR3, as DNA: TGTGCCAGCAGTGAAGCTAGGGGTAGGACTGAAGCTTTCTTT. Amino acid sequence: CASSEARGRTEAFF.

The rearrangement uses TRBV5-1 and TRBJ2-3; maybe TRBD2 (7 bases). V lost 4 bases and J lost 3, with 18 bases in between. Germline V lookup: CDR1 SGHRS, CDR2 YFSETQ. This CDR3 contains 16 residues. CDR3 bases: TGCGCCAGCAGCGGGGGGCCGGGGGGCAGGACAGATACGCAGTATTTT. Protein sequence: CASSGGPGGRTDTQYF.

The CDR3 reads CASSLGQTGYTF. For the CDR3, the DNA is TGTGCCAGCAGCTTGGGACAGACGGGCTACACCTTC. The V gene is TRBV7-2, the J gene TRBJ1-2; 7 bases line up with TRBD1. Germline V CDR1 and CDR2: SGHTA, FQGNSA. The CDR3 has 12 amino acids. V was clipped by 3 bases and J by 8 bases; unmatched bases: 3.

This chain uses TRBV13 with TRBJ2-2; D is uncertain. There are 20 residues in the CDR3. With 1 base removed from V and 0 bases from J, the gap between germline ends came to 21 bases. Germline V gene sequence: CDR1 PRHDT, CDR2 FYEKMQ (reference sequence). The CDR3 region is CASSLVTLGLLSANTGELFF. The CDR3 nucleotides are TGTGCCAGCAGCTTAGTAACTTTGGGCCTGTTATCCGCGAACACCGGGGAGCTGTTTTTT.

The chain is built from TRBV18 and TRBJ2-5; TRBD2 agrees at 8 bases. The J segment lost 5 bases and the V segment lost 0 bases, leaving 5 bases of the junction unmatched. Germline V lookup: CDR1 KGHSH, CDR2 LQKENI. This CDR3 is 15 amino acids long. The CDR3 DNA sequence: TGTGCCAGCTCACCACCCGGCGGGGGGCCGGAGACCCAGTACTTC. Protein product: CASSPPGGGPETQYF.